This T cell receptor (beta chain) was sequenced during a study of CD8+ T cells in alopecia areata. Overall study context: In an open-label trial, patients got 5 to 10 mg tofacitinib twice daily.

RNA was extracted and reverse transcribed into cDNA as the sequencing template. The method was immunoSEQ multiplex PCR; TCRdb's version includes in-frame clones alone and lacks a portion of them. This sample has 100,000 to 150,000 clones, with roughly three fifths found just once. V dropped 2 bases and J dropped 0; count of bases not matched to a gene: 6. This CDR3 has 16 amino acids. The germline V gene has CDR1 SGHDN and CDR2 FVKESK. Peripheral blood and lesional scalp punch biopsies came from alopecia areata patients. The chain recombines TRBV14 with TRBJ1-2; TRBD1 agrees at 7 bases. The TCR comes from a human donor with alopecia areata. The source material was CD4+ T cells sorted from blood, sampled at week 0. As DNA, the CDR3 is TGTGCCAGCAGCCAATCGGCAGGGGGATCTAACTATGGCTACACCTTC. This sequence encodes CASSQSAGGSNYGYTF.